This TCR beta chain was observed in a study of blood T cells in healthy people across ages (dated by TCRdb to the mid-2010s). General notes on the study: In model experiments, template switching captured about one uniquely barcoded TCR beta cDNA molecule for every two T cells. Two additional independent replicas of 1 million unique cDNA reads from the same blood draw were analyzed for two donors (one aged 18 to 30 and one aged 80 or older). To avoid experimental bias, donors of different ages were spread randomly across the sequencing lanes. To track age-related changes in TCR beta repertoire diversity, the study relied on deep sequencing normalized with unique cDNA molecular identifiers. The donors were divided into four age groups: young (average about 16 years), middle-aged (almost 40), aged (62) and long-lived (about 80). The paper as a whole reports these results and caveats: Because donor CMV infection status was unknown, age-related changes in expanded clonotypes were potentially confounded. Compared with the aged group, more naive CD4+ T cells, fewer expanded clones and increased TCR diversity were shown by the long-lived group, suggesting age selection. As age increased, observed TCR beta diversity per million T cells dropped in a roughly linear way, and a significant reduction was already evident by age roughly 36. Conclusive comparison of naive and antigen-experienced compartments was prevented by the profiling of bulk unsorted PBMCs. Estimates of total diversity from one million sequenced T cells were regarded as lower bounds and underestimates. There was a strong correlation between observed TCR beta diversity and the percentage of naive T cells measured by flow cytometry.

Measured from the cysteine to the phenylalanine, the CDR3 is 14 residues long. Only CDR3 DNA remains: 42 bases, in frame from the first base. The germline V gene yields SGDLS for CDR1 and YYNGEE for CDR2. Donors were 30 to 45 systemically healthy Caucasian individuals from Russia aged roughly 6 to 95 years. Roughly 10 milliliters of peripheral blood were collected from each donor into EDTA-treated Vacutainer tubes. PBMCs were isolated by Ficoll-Paque density-gradient centrifugation, with at least 6 million obtained per sample. Total RNA was extracted from PBMCs with Trizol reagent, with at least 6 micrograms obtained per sample. For every donor, an aliquot of PBMCs went through flow cytometry to measure the percentages of naive CD45RAhigh/CD27high T cells. Library prep was done by 5' RACE. TCRdb shows the sequencer as Illumina HiSeq 2500. A second PCR of about 7 to 12 cycles was run with a J-beta primer mix and a sample-barcoded 5' primer. A template-switch 5' adaptor carrying 12 random nucleotides introduced a unique molecular identifier onto each TCR beta cDNA molecule. At least 2.5 million CDR3-containing paired-end reads were obtained from each sample. The Mint cDNA synthesis kit, primed by a TRBC-specific oligonucleotide, was used to synthesize first-strand cDNA from all RNA. After uracil-DNA glycosylase treatment, a first 18-cycle PCR used universal primers M1SS and BC2_uni_R on all cDNA. The authors processed their data as follows. For normalization, 1 million high-quality reads were randomly selected from each sample, with every read carrying a distinct molecular identifier. Instead of being binned into consensus sequences, reads with shared molecular identifiers were discarded. MiTCR, set to a Q25 quality threshold and the strictest error-elimination algorithm, was used for CDR3 identification, clonotype clustering and error correction. A nonparametric unseen species model using Euler transformation provided a lower-bound estimate of total TCR beta diversity. The public reads were quality trimmed at Q25 with fastp and then assembled into clones with MiXCR by TCRdb, keeping productive beta chains. Every entry covers one CDR3 protein and lists the most common genes and DNA from its rows. None of the V and J calls come from the authors' own analysis; TCRdb made them. The table for this sample lists approximately 800,000 distinct CDR3 sequences; around 36% of them were counted only once. Of the sample, over 10% is held by the ten largest clones.

On this clonotype: Its antigen is unknown. A much larger clone sits a single nucleotide away, making a read error possible.

Source material: blood. This chain joins TRBV9 to TRBJ2-3; TRBD1 might be the D gene, on 5 matching bases. The sequence derives from a man between 18 and 35 years old in good health. The CDR3 protein is CANSARQRTDTQYF. The sequence in DNA is TGTGCCAACAGCGCCCGACAGCGCACAGATACGCAGTATTTT.